This TCR beta chain emerged from a study of cytomegalovirus exposure and HLA in healthy donors. This table comes from immunoSEQ multiplex PCR, and its TCRdb copy is limited to in-frame clones, with some not included. The table shows approximately 110,000 clones, with around 83% occurring only once. Looked up from germline, CDR1 is SGHTA and CDR2 is FQGTGA. The CDR3 totals 15 residues. V lost 5 bases to trimming and J lost 4 bases; unmatched junction nucleotides: 5. Material: PBMCs. This TCR was recovered from a woman between 18 and 30 years old in good health and CMV-seropositive. The rearrangement joins TRBV7-3 to TRBJ2-3; 11 bases fit TRBD2. This chain's CDR3 is CASSLTSGTADTQYF. As DNA, the CDR3 is TGTGCCAGCAGCCTGACTAGCGGGACGGCAGATACGCAGTATTTT.